Each of the 22 T cell receptor beta chains below was sequenced from the same sample in a study of blood T cell repertoires in COVID-19 (dated by TCRdb to the early 2020s). Library preparation was by the immunoSEQ multiplex PCR assay. TCRdb stores this immuneACCESS table with in-frame sequences only. Part of the clones is absent; in the studies checked, under half of the shortfall reflects unresolved V genes, and no reason is known for the rest. This sample holds some 66,000 clones; approximately 86% were observed only once. About 6.9% of the sample belongs to the ten largest clones. Sequenced sample: peripheral blood. The receptors stem from a man between 60 and 70 years old with acute or convalescent COVID-19.

This chain connects TRBV7-9 to TRBJ2-5, with D maybe TRBD2 (5 bases). The CDR3 length is 14 residues. Germline V gene data show CDR1 as SEHNR and CDR2 as FQNEAQ (reference sequence). V lost 5 bases to trimming and J lost 4 bases, with 14 bases between them. This CDR3 reads CASSRGGMGETQYF. CDR3 nucleotides: TGTGCCAGCAGCCGAGGAGGAATGGGAGAGACCCAGTACTTC.

The V and J genes are TRBV29-1 and TRBJ1-1; the match to TRBD1 covers 7 bases. Germline CDR1 SQVTM, CDR2 ANQGSEA. CDR3 length: 14 amino acids. The V gene end was trimmed by 3 bases and the J gene end by 4 bases; junction bases not matched to a gene: 8. The CDR3 DNA follows: TGCAGCGTTGAGGGGGGCAGGGGGTTCACTGAAGCTTTCTTT. This gives the protein CSVEGGRGFTEAFF.

V usage is TRBV5-1 and J usage is TRBJ1-5, with D tentatively TRBD1 (6 bases). V lost 4 bases and J 3 bases, leaving 14 bases between the germline ends. The CDR3 is 15 residues long. CDR1 and CDR2 from the germline V gene are SGHRS and YFSETQ. The CDR3 DNA follows: TGCGCCAGCAGCCTCGACGGACAGAACAATCAGCCCCAGCATTTT. Translated, it gives CASSLDGQNNQPQHF.

The chain is built from TRBV3-1 (or the pseudogene TRBV3-2) and TRBJ2-5, with 9 nucleotides matching TRBD1. In germline, CDR1 is LGHDT, CDR2 YNNKEL (reference sequence). Losses at the gene ends were 6 bases for V and 5 bases for J; bases not matched to a gene: 13. The CDR3 is 16 amino acids. Here the CDR3 reads CASSPRTGTGQETQYF. CDR3 sequence (DNA): TGTGCCAGCAGTCCCCGGACCGGGACAGGGCAGGAGACCCAGTACTTC.

As DNA, the CDR3 is TGTGCCAGCTCACCAATTGGGGAGGACGCGAACACCGGGGAGCTGTTTTTT. Protein product: CASSPIGEDANTGELFF. V and J are TRBV18 and TRBJ2-2, with D possibly being TRBD2 (6 bases). The germline V and J ends were trimmed by 2 bases and 0 bases, with 13 bases remaining between them. Germline CDR1 KGHSH, CDR2 LQKENI. CDR3 length equals 17 residues.

The rearrangement joins TRBV19 to TRBJ1-1; D not resolved. The CDR3 is made up of 15 amino acids. Germline CDR1 LNHDA, CDR2 SQIVND (reference sequence). V was trimmed by 0 bases and J by 0 bases, leaving 8 bases between them. CDR3: CASSIESHLNTEAFF. Written as DNA, the CDR3 is TGTGCCAGTAGTATAGAATCCCACTTGAACACTGAAGCTTTCTTT.

The J gene is TRBJ2-5, the V gene TRBV7-2, with no clear D. Trimming shortened V by 5 bases and J by 5 bases, and 15 bases separated the two germline ends. Per germline, CDR1 SGHTA and CDR2 FQGNSA. This CDR3 is built from 14 residues. CDR3 sequence reads: CASSPRRLRETQYF. The DNA for the CDR3 is TGTGCCAGCAGCCCGAGAAGGCTGAGGGAGACCCAGTACTTC. Complete variable domain (other parts from reference TRBV7-2 and TRBJ2-5): GAGVSQSPSNKVTEKGKDVELRCDPISGHTALYWYRQSLGQGLEFLIYFQGNSAPDKSGLPSDRFSAERTGGSVSTLTIQRTQQEDSAVYLCASSPRRLRETQYFGPGTRLLVL.

The chain has TRBV6-5 and TRBJ1-4; no clear D. The CDR3 covers 14 residues. Looked up from germline, CDR1 is MNHEY and CDR2 is SVGAGI. The V gene lost 7 bases and the J gene lost 1 base, with 10 bases spanning the gap. DNA for the CDR3: TGTGCCAGCACCATACACCTAACTAATGAAAAACTGTTTTTT. Its protein is CASTIHLTNEKLFF.

V usage is TRBV25-1 and J usage is TRBJ2-3; TRBD1 matches 10 bases. Germline loops: CDR1 MGHDK, CDR2 SYGVNS. This CDR3 has 17 residues. After removal of 4 bases from V and 2 bases from J, the junction contained 9 bases not matched to a gene. The CDR3 reads CASSGFNGQGDTDTQYF. The CDR3 DNA is TGTGCCAGCAGTGGATTTAATGGACAGGGGGACACAGATACGCAGTATTTT.

The rearrangement uses TRBV5-1 and TRBJ1-2; 7 bases are a match to TRBD1. After removal of 0 bases from V and 1 base from J, the junction contained 6 bases not matched to a gene. Germline V gene sequence: CDR1 SGHRS, CDR2 YFSETQ. The CDR3 has 16 amino acids. The CDR3 here is CASSLGGQSDNYGYTF. The CDR3 DNA sequence: TGCGCCAGCAGCTTGGGGGGACAGTCGGATAACTATGGCTACACCTTC.

This rearrangement joins TRBV4-1 to TRBJ1-2; TRBD1 agrees at 8 bases. The CDR3 contains 15 residues. Germline V gene sequence: CDR1 MGHRA, CDR2 YSYEKL. J lost 7 bases, V lost 3 bases, and 10 bases had no gene match. The DNA of the CDR3 is TGCGCCAGCAGCCACCCTGTCCAGGGGGCGGGTGGCTACACCTTC. Residues: CASSHPVQGAGGYTF.

This chain joins TRBV2 and TRBJ2-7; a weak D match, TRBD1 (5 bases). V shed 3 bases and J shed 5 bases, with 8 bases lying between them. CDR3 length: 12 amino acids. Germline CDR1 reads SNHLY; CDR2 reads FYNNEI. The CDR3: CASSEQGHEQYV. For the CDR3, the DNA is TGTGCCAGCAGTGAGCAGGGCCACGAGCAGTACGTC.

This clone has a single count. The V and J genes are TRBV5-4 and TRBJ2-7; 7 bases map to TRBD2. V shed 3 bases, J shed 5 bases, and the junction held 8 bases outside the gene matches. CDR3 length: 14 residues. CDR1 is SGHNT and CDR2 is YYREEE in the germline V gene (reference sequence). Written as DNA, the CDR3 is TGTGCCAGCAGCTCTATGATTGGGGGGGACGAGCAGTACTTC. Translation gives CASSSMIGGDEQYF.

This clone was detected only once. This chain joins TRBV10-3 and TRBJ1-5, with 7 bases fitting TRBD1. In germline, CDR1 is ENHRY, CDR2 SYGVKD. V shed 3 bases, J shed 9 bases, and the junction held 5 bases outside the gene matches. The CDR3 is 13 residues long. CDR3 region: CAISDGQGVPQHF. In nucleotides, the CDR3 is TGTGCCATCAGTGACGGGCAGGGGGTGCCCCAGCATTTT.

The gene calls are TRBV5-1 and TRBJ1-2; 8 bases align to TRBD1. V lost 3 bases to trimming and J lost 6 bases; unmatched junction nucleotides: 7. The CDR3 has 14 residues. Germline CDR1 SGHRS, CDR2 YFSETQ. CDR3 in amino acids: CASSSGQEVDGYTF. The DNA for the CDR3 is TGCGCCAGCAGCTCGGGACAGGAGGTCGATGGCTACACCTTC.

V is TRBV6-4 and J is TRBJ2-3, with TRBD2 identical over 7 bases. Germline values: CDR1 MRHNA, CDR2 SNTAGT. V shed 5 bases, J shed 2 bases, and the junction held 7 bases outside the gene matches. The CDR3 totals 15 residues. CDR3 amino acids: CASSWNSGATDTQYF. The CDR3 DNA is TGTGCCAGCAGTTGGAACAGCGGGGCCACAGATACGCAGTATTTT.

The chain is built from TRBV2 and TRBJ1-5; D perhaps matches TRBD1 (5 bases). From germline, CDR1 is SNHLY and CDR2 FYNNEI. This CDR3 spans 13 amino acids. V was pared by 8 bases and J by 3 bases, with 11 bases between. This CDR3 reads CASGSGYNQPQHF. CDR3 nucleotides: TGTGCCAGCGGGTCAGGGTACAATCAGCCCCAGCATTTT.

Only one count was recorded for this clone. The V call is TRBV5-1, the J call TRBJ2-6, with D possibly being TRBD1 (6 bases). Germline CDR1 SGHRS, CDR2 YFSETQ. Trimming took off 0 bases at V and 4 bases at J, with 17 bases between the two ends. This CDR3 has 18 amino acids. The CDR3 region has the DNA TGCGCCAGCAGCTTGGCCAATCTGGGGGCGGCCGGGGCCAACGTCCTGACTTTC. Residues: CASSLANLGAAGANVLTF.

This chain links TRBV11-2 with TRBJ1-4, with 8 bases identical to TRBD1. Germline V gene sequence: CDR1 SGHAT, CDR2 FQNNGV. CDR3 length: 17 residues. The junction had 7 bases not matched to a gene; V was cut back by 1 base and J by 3 bases. CDR3: CASSLVAGGASNEKLFF. The CDR3 coding sequence is TGTGCCAGCAGCTTAGTAGCAGGGGGCGCATCTAATGAAAAACTGTTTTTT.

The chain uses TRBV29-1 and TRBJ2-1, with unresolved D. Trimming stripped 7 bases from V and 4 bases from J, with 8 bases between. Germline assignment: CDR1 SQVTM and CDR2 ANQGSEA. The CDR3 totals 11 residues. The CDR3 region has the DNA TGCAGCGGCCTGGAGTACAATGAGCAGTTCTTC. Protein sequence: CSGLEYNEQFF.

This chain links TRBV7-9 with TRBJ1-2; 10 bases agree with TRBD1. This CDR3 spans 15 amino acids. Germline V gene data show CDR1 as SEHNR and CDR2 as FQNEAQ (reference sequence). V shed 2 bases and J 4 bases; nucleotides not matched to a gene: 4. The CDR3 loop is CASSLPGQGFYGYTF. The CDR3 DNA reads as TGTGCCAGCAGCTTACCGGGACAGGGGTTCTATGGCTACACCTTC.

The rearrangement uses TRBV24-1 and TRBJ2-1, with a tentative D call TRBD1 (6 bases). Trimming shortened V by 1 base and J by 1 base, and 10 bases separated the two germline ends. The CDR3 covers 16 residues. The germline V gene encodes CDR1 KGHDR and CDR2 SFDVKD. This chain's CDR3 is CATSDFTGPSYNEQFF. The CDR3 bases are TGTGCCACCAGTGATTTCACAGGGCCTTCCTACAATGAGCAGTTCTTC.